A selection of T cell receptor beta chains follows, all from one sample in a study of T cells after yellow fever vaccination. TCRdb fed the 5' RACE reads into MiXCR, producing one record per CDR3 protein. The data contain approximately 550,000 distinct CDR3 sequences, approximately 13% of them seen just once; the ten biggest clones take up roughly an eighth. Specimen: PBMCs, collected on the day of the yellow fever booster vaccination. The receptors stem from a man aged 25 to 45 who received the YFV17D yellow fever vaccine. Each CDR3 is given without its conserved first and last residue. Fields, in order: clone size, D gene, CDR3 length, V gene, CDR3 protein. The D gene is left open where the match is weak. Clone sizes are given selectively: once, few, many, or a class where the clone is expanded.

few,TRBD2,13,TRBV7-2,ASSGSGSGTDTQY
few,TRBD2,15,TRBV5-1,ASSLAIAPSGSDTQY
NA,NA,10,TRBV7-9,ASSELGNEQF
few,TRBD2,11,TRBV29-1,SVEPAGGYEQY
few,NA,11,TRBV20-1,SAPLGGNQPQH
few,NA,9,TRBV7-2,ASSLEGSQF
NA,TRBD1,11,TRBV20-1,SAHRGRRETQY
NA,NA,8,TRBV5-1,ARIGTLGR
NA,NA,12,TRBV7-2,ASSAAAPKNEQF
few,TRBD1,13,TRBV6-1,ASSTGGFNYEKLF
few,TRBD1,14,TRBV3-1,ASSPRGTGVRETQY
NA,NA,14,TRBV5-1,ASSLNQYLGTTEAF
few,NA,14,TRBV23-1,ASSQPGYNNAGELF
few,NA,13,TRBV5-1,ASSPGVQGTYEQY
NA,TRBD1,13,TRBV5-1,ASSLPGQGAAGYT
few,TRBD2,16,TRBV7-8,ASSSSGSPGGAKNIQY
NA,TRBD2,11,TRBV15,ATSRREVYTQY
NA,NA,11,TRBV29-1,SVVRIRGNEQF
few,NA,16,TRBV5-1,ASSSRDQGRYGANVLT
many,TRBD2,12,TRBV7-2,ASSFLAGVNEQF
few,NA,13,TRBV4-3,ASSQDGLSYNEQF
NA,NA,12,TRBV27,ASSLSQPRGEQY
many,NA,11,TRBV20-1,SATFLVGDTQY
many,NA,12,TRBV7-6,ASSLDPAPGTQY
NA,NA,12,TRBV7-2,ASSWEVAGNEQF
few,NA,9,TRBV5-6,ASSSTGEQY
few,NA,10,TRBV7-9,ASNELAATQY
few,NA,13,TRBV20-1,SACDPNAGTGELF
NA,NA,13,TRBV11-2,ASSLEFGSHHEQY
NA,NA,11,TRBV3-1,ASSPTQGDTQY
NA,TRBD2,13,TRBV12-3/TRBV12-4,ASSLSSGRDETQY
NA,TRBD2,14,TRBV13,ASSQGLAGDTDTQY
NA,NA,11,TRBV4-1,ASSHERRSEAF
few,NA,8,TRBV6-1,ASMAYGYT
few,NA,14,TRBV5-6,ASSLGGRSNTGELF
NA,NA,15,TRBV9,ASSPQAGRASSYEQY
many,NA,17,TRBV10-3,AISESIVLDANQRNIQY
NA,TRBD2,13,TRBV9,ASSVAAGNYNEQF
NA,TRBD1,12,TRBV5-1,ASGRDSVTYEQY
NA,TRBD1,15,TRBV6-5,ASSSKIPGQGSYEQY
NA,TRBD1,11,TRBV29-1,SGLTGTNEKLF
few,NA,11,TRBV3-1,ASSQAMDYGYT
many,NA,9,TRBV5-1,ASTLAGELF
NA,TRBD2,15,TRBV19,ASSSWAGTSGSYEQF
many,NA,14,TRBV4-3,ASSQEGGGAADTQY
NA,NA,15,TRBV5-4,ASSLARSGTYTYEQY
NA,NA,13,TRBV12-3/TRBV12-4,ASSGTRDHADTQY
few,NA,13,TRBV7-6,ASSLQGIVNTEAF
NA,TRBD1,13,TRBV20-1,SAYNRGGNTGELF
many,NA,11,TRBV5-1,ASSLRTYNEQF
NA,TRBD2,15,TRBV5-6,ASALLAGVGPSNEQF
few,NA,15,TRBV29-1,SVEDLVGVVSYNEQF
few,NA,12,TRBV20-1,SARANRSSRTQY